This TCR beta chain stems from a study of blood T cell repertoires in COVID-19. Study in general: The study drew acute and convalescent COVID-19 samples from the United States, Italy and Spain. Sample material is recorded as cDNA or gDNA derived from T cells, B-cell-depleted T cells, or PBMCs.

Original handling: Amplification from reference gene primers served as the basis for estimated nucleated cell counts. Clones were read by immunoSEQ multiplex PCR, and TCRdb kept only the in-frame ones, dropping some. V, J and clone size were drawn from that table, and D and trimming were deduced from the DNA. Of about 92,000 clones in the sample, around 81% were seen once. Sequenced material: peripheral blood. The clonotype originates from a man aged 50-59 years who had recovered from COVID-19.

The CDR3 nucleotides read TGCGCCAGCAGCTCGAACGGACAGGGGAACACCGGGGAGCTGTTTTTT. This gives the protein CASSSNGQGNTGELFF. This chain links TRBV5-1 with TRBJ2-2, with TRBD1 identical over 8 bases. The CDR3 is 16 residues long. V lost 3 bases and J lost 1; bases outside the gene matches: 5. The germline gives CDR1 SGHRS, CDR2 YFSETQ.